A single sample is the source of the 10 T cell receptor beta chains below, sequenced in a study of PD-L1 blockade in urothelial cancer. The protocol was immunoSEQ multiplex PCR, while the TCRdb copy is restricted to in-frame clones and leaves out a portion. Of tens of thousands of clones listed, roughly nine tenths were seen once; the top ten hold 6% to 9.5%. The time point was: peripheral blood 6 weeks after treatment start. The material was PBMCs, obtained around atezolizumab (anti-PD-L1) treatment. The receptors derive from an older man with urothelial cancer.

The genes are TRBV28 and TRBJ2-5; 9 bases line up with TRBD2. The CDR3 runs to 15 residues. Losses at the gene ends were 3 bases for V and 3 bases for J; bases not matched to a gene: 5. CDR1 and CDR2 from the germline V gene are MDHEN and SYDVKM. CDR3 DNA sequence: TGTGCCAGCAGTTTCGGCGGGAGGGCAGAAGAGACCCAGTACTTC. As protein: CASSFGGRAEETQYF.

This sequence joins TRBV7-9 and TRBJ2-3; TRBD2 matches at 10 bases. Trimming took 1 base from V and 4 from J; bases not matched to a gene: 5. Germline V gene sequence: CDR1 SEHNR, CDR2 FQNEAQ (reference sequence). This CDR3 comprises 16 residues. The CDR3 protein is CASSLGSSGSADTQYF. DNA of the CDR3: TGTGCCAGCAGCTTAGGGTCTAGCGGGAGCGCAGATACGCAGTATTTT.

V is TRBV14 and J is TRBJ2-3; TRBD2 matches at 12 bases. The CDR3 totals 16 residues. V lost 5 bases to trimming and J lost 3 bases; unmatched junction nucleotides: 6. Per the germline V gene, CDR1 is SGHDN and CDR2 is FVKESK. The CDR3, as DNA: TGTGCCAGCAGCTCCCTGACTAGCGGGAGAACAGATACGCAGTATTTT. Translating gives CASSSLTSGRTDTQYF.

As DNA, the CDR3 is TGTGCCAGCAGCTTAGACCCGGGAGGGCCATCCCTAGAGACCCAGTACTTC. This translates into CASSLDPGGPSLETQYF. The genes are TRBV7-6 and TRBJ2-5; 8 bases fit TRBD2. The CDR3 totals 17 residues. J gave up 4 bases and V 1 base, and 11 bases lay outside the gene matches. Germline loops: CDR1 SGHVS, CDR2 FNYEAQ.

This chain joins TRBV2 and TRBJ2-3, with 8 positions matching TRBD2. The trim removed 7 bases at V and 1 base at J, leaving 7 bases unmatched. This CDR3 has 15 amino acids. Germline CDR1 and CDR2: SNHLY and FYNNEI. For the CDR3, the DNA is TGTGCCAGCACTCCAGCGGGAGTGGGCACAGATACGCAGTATTTT. This codes for CASTPAGVGTDTQYF.

The chain joins TRBV7-9 to TRBJ2-5; 8 nucleotides align to TRBD2. Per the germline V gene, CDR1 is SEHNR and CDR2 is FQNEAQ (reference sequence). Trimming removed 6 bases from V and 4 bases from J; junction bases left unmatched: 4. This CDR3 contains 13 residues. CDR3 protein: CASSQAGGETQYF. DNA for the CDR3: TGTGCCAGCAGTCAGGCGGGAGGAGAGACCCAGTACTTC. Combining the CDR3 with reference TRBV7-9 and TRBJ2-5 gives the whole variable domain DTGVSQNPRHKITKRGQNVTFRCDPISEHNRLYWYRQTLGQGPEFLTYFQNEAQLEKSRLLSDRFSAERPKGSFSTLEIQRTEQGDSAMYLCASSQAGGETQYFGPGTRLLVL.

V usage is TRBV5-1 and J usage is TRBJ2-5; 11 positions match TRBD2. The trim removed 5 bases at V and 4 bases at J, leaving 10 bases unmatched. This CDR3 comprises 16 residues. Germline lookup yields CDR1 SGHRS and CDR2 YFSETQ. The CDR3 here is CASRIAGGVYGETQYF. The CDR3 region has the DNA TGCGCCAGCAGGATAGCGGGAGGGGTTTATGGAGAGACCCAGTACTTC.

This CDR3 reads CASSVDAGSEQFF. The CDR3, as DNA: TGTGCCAGCAGCGTAGATGCGGGGAGTGAGCAGTTCTTC. This chain links TRBV9 with TRBJ2-1, with a tentative D call TRBD2 (6 bases). Germline V gives CDR1 SGDLS, CDR2 YYNGEE. The CDR3 totals 13 residues. V lost 0 bases, J lost 9 bases, and 10 bases lay in between.

V and J are TRBV6-5 and TRBJ2-5, with 7 bases aligning to TRBD1. Unmatched junction bases numbered 11, after V lost 10 bases and J lost 3 bases. Germline values: CDR1 MNHEY, CDR2 SVGAGI. This CDR3 has 14 amino acids. The DNA for the CDR3 is TGTGCCACCAAGACAGGGACGTTTGAAGAGACCCAGTACTTC. Its translation: CATKTGTFEETQYF.

The chain joins TRBV2 to TRBJ2-2, with 7 nucleotides matching TRBD2. The CDR3 is 15 residues long. Germline V CDR1 and CDR2: SNHLY, FYNNEI. The V gene end was trimmed by 4 bases and the J gene end by 6 bases; junction bases not matched to a gene: 8. The CDR3, as DNA: TGTGCCAGCAGTGCGCTAGCGGCTACCGCCGGGGAGCTGTTTTTT. Amino acids: CASSALAATAGELFF.